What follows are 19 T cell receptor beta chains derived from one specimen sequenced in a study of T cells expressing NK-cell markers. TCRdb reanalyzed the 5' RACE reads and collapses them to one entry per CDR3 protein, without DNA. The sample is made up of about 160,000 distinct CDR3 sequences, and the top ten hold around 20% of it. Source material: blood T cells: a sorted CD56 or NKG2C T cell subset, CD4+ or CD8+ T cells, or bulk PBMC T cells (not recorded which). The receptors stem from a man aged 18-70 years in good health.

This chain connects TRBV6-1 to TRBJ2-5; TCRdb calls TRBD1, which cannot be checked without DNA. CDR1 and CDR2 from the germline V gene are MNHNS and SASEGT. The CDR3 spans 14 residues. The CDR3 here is CASQGAGDIETQYF.

The CDR3 here is CASSHSLTSVHEQYF. The genes are TRBV2 and TRBJ2-7; absent DNA, TCRdb's TRBD2 call cannot be checked. From germline, CDR1 is SNHLY and CDR2 FYNNEI. CDR3 size: 15 residues.

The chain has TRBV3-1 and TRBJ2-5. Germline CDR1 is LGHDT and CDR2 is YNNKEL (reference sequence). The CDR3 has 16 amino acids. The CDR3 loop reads CASSPHEEANQETQYF.

The CDR3 sequence: CATSAMTGEAFF. V and J are TRBV24-1 and TRBJ1-1; TCRdb picks TRBD1, but there is no DNA to check that call. This CDR3 is built from 12 residues. Per germline, CDR1 KGHDR and CDR2 SFDVKD.

The CDR3 region is CASSSNTGISGANVLTF. The J gene is TRBJ2-6, the V gene TRBV13; TCRdb reports TRBD1, a call that lacks DNA to check it against. Germline V CDR1 and CDR2: PRHDT, FYEKMQ (reference sequence). The CDR3 has 17 amino acids.

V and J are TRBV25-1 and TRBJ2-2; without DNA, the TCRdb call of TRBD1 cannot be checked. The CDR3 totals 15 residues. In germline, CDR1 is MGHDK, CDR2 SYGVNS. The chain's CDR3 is CASSDPGTATGELFF.

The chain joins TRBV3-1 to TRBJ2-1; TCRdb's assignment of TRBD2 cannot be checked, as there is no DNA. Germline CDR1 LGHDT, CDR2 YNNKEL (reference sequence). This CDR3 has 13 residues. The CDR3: CASSFGTSGEQFF.

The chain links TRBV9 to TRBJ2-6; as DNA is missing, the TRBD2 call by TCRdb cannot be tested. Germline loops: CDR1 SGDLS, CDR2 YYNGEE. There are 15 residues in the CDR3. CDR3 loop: CASSGGGSGANVLTF.

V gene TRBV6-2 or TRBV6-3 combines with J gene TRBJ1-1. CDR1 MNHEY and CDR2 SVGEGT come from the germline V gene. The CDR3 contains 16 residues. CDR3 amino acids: CASSYVLSRGGTEAFF.

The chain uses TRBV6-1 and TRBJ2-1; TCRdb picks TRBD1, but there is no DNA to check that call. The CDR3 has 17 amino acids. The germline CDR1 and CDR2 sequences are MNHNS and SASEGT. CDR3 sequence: CASSPPWGDRGMDEQFF.

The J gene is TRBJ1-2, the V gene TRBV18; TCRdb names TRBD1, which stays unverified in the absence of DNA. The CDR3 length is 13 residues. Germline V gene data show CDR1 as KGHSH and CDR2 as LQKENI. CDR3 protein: CASSPPGQGDYTF.

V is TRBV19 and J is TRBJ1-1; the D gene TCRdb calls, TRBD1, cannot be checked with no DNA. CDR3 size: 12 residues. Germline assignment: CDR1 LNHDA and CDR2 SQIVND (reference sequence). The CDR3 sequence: CASKRGNTEAFF.

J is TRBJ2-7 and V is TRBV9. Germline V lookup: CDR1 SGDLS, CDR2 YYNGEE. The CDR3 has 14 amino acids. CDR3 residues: CASSVGTNSYEQYF.

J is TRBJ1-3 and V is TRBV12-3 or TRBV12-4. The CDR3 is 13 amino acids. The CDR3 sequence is CASSYGSGNTIYF.

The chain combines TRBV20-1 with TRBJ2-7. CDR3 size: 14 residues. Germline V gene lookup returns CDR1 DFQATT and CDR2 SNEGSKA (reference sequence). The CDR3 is CSARGSPGSYEQYF.

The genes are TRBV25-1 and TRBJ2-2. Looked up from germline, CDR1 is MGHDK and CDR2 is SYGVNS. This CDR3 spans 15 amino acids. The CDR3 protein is CASTEGGTSTGELFF.

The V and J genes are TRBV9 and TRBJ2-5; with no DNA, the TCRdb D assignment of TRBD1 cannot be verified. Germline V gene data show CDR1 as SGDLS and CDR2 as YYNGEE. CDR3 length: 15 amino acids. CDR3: CASSVRDRELETQYF. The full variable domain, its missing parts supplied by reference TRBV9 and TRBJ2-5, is DSGVTQTPKHLITATGQRVTLRCSPRSGDLSVYWYQQSLDQGLQFLIQYYNGEERAKGNILERFSAQQFPDLHSELNLSSLELGDSALYFCASSVRDRELETQYFGPGTRLLVL.

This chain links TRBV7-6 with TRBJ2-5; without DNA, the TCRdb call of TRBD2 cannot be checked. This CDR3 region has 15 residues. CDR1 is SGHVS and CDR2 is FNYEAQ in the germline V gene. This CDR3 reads CASSLTSGGLKTQYF.

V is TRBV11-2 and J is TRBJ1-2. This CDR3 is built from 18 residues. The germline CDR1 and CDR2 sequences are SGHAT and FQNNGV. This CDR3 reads CASSPGTVTELMFYGYTF.